The source of this T cell receptor beta chain is a study of blood T cell repertoires in COVID-19. Across the study: The United States, Italy and Spain supplied acute and convalescent COVID-19 samples. The analysed material was cDNA or gDNA that came from T cells, B-cell-depleted T cells, or PBMCs.

Method: immunoSEQ multiplex PCR; TCRdb's copy keeps in-frame clones and lacks some. The sample consists of about 74,000 clones, around three quarters of them appearing once. This clonotype was obtained from a human donor in a cohort sampled during active COVID-19. Sequencing input: peripheral blood.

CDR3 amino acids: CASSHRAGGPVETQYF. In DNA, the CDR3 is TGTGCCAGCAGCCACCGGGCGGGAGGCCCTGTTGAGACCCAGTACTTC. V is TRBV3-1 (or the pseudogene TRBV3-2) and J is TRBJ2-5; 8 bases are a match to TRBD2. This CDR3 contains 16 residues. Germline CDR1 LGHDT, CDR2 YNNKEL (reference sequence). J was trimmed by 5 bases and V by 3 bases; bases with no gene match: 11.